The source of this TCR beta chain is a study of blood T cell repertoires in COVID-19. About the research overall: Samples came from the United States, Italy and Spain, spanning acute and convalescent COVID-19.

TCRdb keeps only in-frame clones here, not all; method: immunoSEQ multiplex PCR. The sample contains a few hundred thousand clones, roughly 86% of which appear only once. Sequencing was performed on peripheral blood. The source of this sequence is a man aged 18 to 30 with active or convalescent COVID-19.

The DNA of the CDR3 is TGTGCCGCGGGGCGGGGGCTCTACGAGCAGTACTTC. Translated: CAAGRGLYEQYF. This chain joins TRBV4-2 and TRBJ2-7, with a possible D match to TRBD2 (7 bases). Trimming pared 11 bases from V and 3 bases from J, leaving 14 bases between. Germline CDR1 is LGHNA and CDR2 is YNFKEQ. This CDR3 has 12 residues.